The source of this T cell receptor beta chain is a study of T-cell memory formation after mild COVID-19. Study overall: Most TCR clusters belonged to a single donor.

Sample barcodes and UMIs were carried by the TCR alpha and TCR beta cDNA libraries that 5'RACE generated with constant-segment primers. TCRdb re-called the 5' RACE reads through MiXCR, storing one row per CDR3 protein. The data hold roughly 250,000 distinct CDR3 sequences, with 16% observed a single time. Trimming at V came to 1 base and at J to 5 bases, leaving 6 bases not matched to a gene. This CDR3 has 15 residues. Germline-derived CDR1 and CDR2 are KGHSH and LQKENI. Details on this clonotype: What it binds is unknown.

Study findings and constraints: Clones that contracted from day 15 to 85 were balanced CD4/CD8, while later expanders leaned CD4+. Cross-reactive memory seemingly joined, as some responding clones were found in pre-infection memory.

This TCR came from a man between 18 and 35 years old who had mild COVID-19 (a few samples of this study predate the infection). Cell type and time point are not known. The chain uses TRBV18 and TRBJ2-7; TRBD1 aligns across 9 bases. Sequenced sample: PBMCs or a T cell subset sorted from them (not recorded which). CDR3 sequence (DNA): TGTGCCAGCTCACCACGTCAGGACAGGGGCGACGAGCAGTACTTC. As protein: CASSPRQDRGDEQYF.